Listed below are T cell receptor beta chains from one sample, sequenced in a study of blood T cell repertoires in COVID-19. Only in-frame clones appear in the TCRdb table, and some are missing; sequencing was by immunoSEQ multiplex PCR. The table records about 86,000 clones, about four fifths of them present only once. The sample taken for sequencing was peripheral blood. These receptors were taken from a woman aged 80 or over with acute or convalescent COVID-19. Each CDR3 is given with its conserved first and last residue. The D gene is left open where the match is weak. Not all rows give a size; the values are once, few, many and, for expanded clones, a class.

D gene	V gene	clone size	J gene	CDR3 DNA	CDR3 protein
NA	TRBV21-1	NA	TRBJ1-2	TGTGCCAGCAGCCCGGGACAGAGGCGTCAAGTGGGGGGCTACACCTTC	CASSPGQRRQVGGYTF
NA	TRBV2	NA	TRBJ1-1	TGTGCCAGCAGAGCGGATCAGAGGAACACTGAAGCTTTCTTT	CASRADQRNTEAFF
NA	TRBV5-1	NA	TRBJ2-3	TGCGCCAGCGGGCAAGATCGTGTGGATACGCAGTATTTT	CASGQDRVDTQYF
NA	TRBV10-3	NA	TRBJ2-7	TGTGCCATCAGTGCCCCTAGATCCGAGCAGTACTTC	CAISAPRSEQYF
TRBD1	TRBV3-1/TRBV3-2	NA	TRBJ1-1	TGTGCCAGCAGCCCAATACAGGGGGTTGGTGAAGCTTTCTTT	CASSPIQGVGEAFF
TRBD2	TRBV5-1	NA	TRBJ2-3	TGCGCCAGCAGCCCTAGACTAGCGGGAGGGCCGCGAGATTTGTGGTCCACAGATACGCAGTATTTT	CASSPRLAGGPRDLWSTDTQYF
TRBD1	TRBV28	NA	TRBJ1-5	TGTGCCAGCAGTTTCCTTGGTACAGGGGGGAATCAGCCCCAGCATTTT	CASSFLGTGGNQPQHF
NA	TRBV5-5	NA	TRBJ1-1	TGTGCCAGCAGCTTGGGTTCAGGAGGCACTGAAGCTTTCTTT	CASSLGSGGTEAFF
NA	TRBV6-5	NA	TRBJ1-2	TGTGCCAGCAGAGACCGACAGGCTAACTATGGCTACACCTTC	CASRDRQANYGYTF
TRBD1	TRBV2	once	TRBJ1-5	TGTGCCAGCAGTAGGACAGGCCGCAATCAGCCCCAGCATTTT	CASSRTGRNQPQHF
NA	TRBV19	NA	TRBJ1-5	TGTGCCAGTAGTTTGACAGGTCTCAATCAGCCCCAGCATTTT	CASSLTGLNQPQHF
TRBD1	TRBV27	NA	TRBJ1-1	TGTGCCAGCAGACATGAAACAGGGGGCGGCACTGAAGCTTTCTTT	CASRHETGGGTEAFF
TRBD1	TRBV19	NA	TRBJ1-1	TGTGCCAGTAGAGGGGGACAGGGATTGGCTGAAGCTTTCTTT	CASRGGQGLAEAFF
TRBD1	TRBV6-2/TRBV6-3	NA	TRBJ1-2	TGTGCCAGCAGCCGAACATCCAGGGGGCTTCTTGTCTACACCTTC	CASSRTSRGLLVYTF
TRBD2	TRBV5-1	NA	TRBJ2-1	TGCGCCAGCAGCTCCAGGACTAGTTTAGCTACGTCCTACAATGAGCAGTTCTTC	CASSSRTSLATSYNEQFF
NA	TRBV7-2	many	TRBJ1-5	TGTGCCAGCAGCTTATTGGGAGACCAGCCCCAGCATTTT	CASSLLGDQPQHF
TRBD2	TRBV27	NA	TRBJ2-7	TGTGCCAGCAGCCCTTTGGCAAACGGGGCTAGCGGGGTCTACGAGCAGTACTTC	CASSPLANGASGVYEQYF
NA	TRBV12-3/TRBV12-4	NA	TRBJ1-1	TGTGCCAGCACCCCCGGGGGGAGAGCTTTCTTT	CASTPGGRAFF
TRBD1	TRBV9	NA	TRBJ2-1	TGTGCCAGCAGCGTACGGGACAGGGAGTACAATGAGCAGTTCTTC	CASSVRDREYNEQFF
TRBD2	TRBV5-1	few	TRBJ2-7	TGCGCCAGCAGCTTCGGGGGGAGTCGGAACGAGCAGTACTTC	CASSFGGSRNEQYF
NA	TRBV11-2	NA	TRBJ2-3	TGTGCCAGCAGCCTAGATACGCAGTATTTT	CASSLDTQYF
TRBD2	TRBV15	NA	TRBJ2-5	TGTGCCACCAGCAGAGCGGGGGGGGAGACCCAGTACTTC	CATSRAGGETQYF
TRBD1	TRBV6-1	NA	TRBJ1-2	TGTGCCAGCAGTGAAGGAGGCGGACAGGGGATTAACACCTTC	CASSEGGGQGINTF
TRBD2	TRBV9	NA	TRBJ2-3	TGTGCCAGCAGCTCCCTAGCGGGAGGCACAGATACGCAGTATTTT	CASSSLAGGTDTQYF
TRBD1	TRBV3-1/TRBV3-2	NA	TRBJ1-2	TGTGCCAGCAGCCCCACCTACACCCGGACAGGGGAGGGCTACACCTTC	CASSPTYTRTGEGYTF
NA	TRBV12-3/TRBV12-4	NA	TRBJ1-6	TGTGCCAGCAGTTTAGCCCAGGATTCACCCCTCCACTTT	CASSLAQDSPLHF
NA	TRBV6-5	few	TRBJ2-1	TGTGCCAGCAGTCGAGTAGCGGCGATTAATGAGCAGTTCTTC	CASSRVAAINEQFF
NA	TRBV15	NA	TRBJ1-4	TGTGCCACCAGCAGAGATCAGGGGCTCCTTAATGAAAAACTGTTTTTT	CATSRDQGLLNEKLFF
TRBD1	TRBV5-5	NA	TRBJ1-5	TGTGCCAGCAGCTTGACAGGGGATGATCAACCCCAGCATTTT	CASSLTGDDQPQHF
NA	TRBV29-1	NA	TRBJ1-2	TGCAGCGTTGAAGGTGCAGGGGACCCGAGTGTCTATGACTACACCTTC	CSVEGAGDPSVYDYTF
NA	TRBV7-9	NA	TRBJ2-1	TGTGCCAGCAGTTTCACTTGGAATGAGCAGTTCTTC	CASSFTWNEQFF
TRBD1	TRBV7-8	once	TRBJ1-4	TGTGCCAGCAGCGAGGGACAGGGGGCAGGAGAAAAACTGTTTTTT	CASSEGQGAGEKLFF
NA	TRBV3-1/TRBV3-2	NA	TRBJ2-6	TGTGCCAGCAGCCAAGGGCGGCTGATCTCTGGGGCCAACGTCCTGACTTTC	CASSQGRLISGANVLTF
NA	TRBV7-2	NA	TRBJ2-1	TGTGCCAGCAGGGGGGGTAGCGCCTCCTACAATGAGCAGTTCTTC	CASRGGSASYNEQFF
NA	TRBV14	NA	TRBJ2-7	TGTGCCAGCAGCCCCTCACTTGGAGCCTACGAGCAGTACTTC	CASSPSLGAYEQYF
TRBD1	TRBV19	NA	TRBJ2-5	TGTGCCAGTAGTACATCGGGACAGGTCAACCAGTACTTC	CASSTSGQVNQYF
NA	TRBV21-1	few	TRBJ2-3	TGTGCCAGCATCTCGGGGGGGGTGCATTTAGGCACAGATACGCAGTATTTT	CASISGGVHLGTDTQYF
TRBD2	TRBV2	NA	TRBJ2-7	TGTGCCAGCAGTGATTTAGCGGGGGGGACCTACGAGCAGTACTTC	CASSDLAGGTYEQYF
NA	TRBV19	NA	TRBJ1-1	TGTGCCAGTAGTATGTGGACAGTCGACACTGAAGCTTTCTTT	CASSMWTVDTEAFF
TRBD1	TRBV6-5	NA	TRBJ2-1	TGTGCCAGCAGTTTTGGGGACAGGGTGGACAATGAGCAGTTCTTC	CASSFGDRVDNEQFF
TRBD1	TRBV18	NA	TRBJ2-7	TGTGCCAGCTCACCCGGACAGGGTGGGTACTACGAGCAGTACTTC	CASSPGQGGYYEQYF
TRBD1	TRBV2	NA	TRBJ2-7	TGTGCCAGCACTACCGGGACAGGTGGGTCCTACGAGCAGTACTTC	CASTTGTGGSYEQYF
NA	TRBV6-5	NA	TRBJ2-7	TGTGCCAGCAGTTACGGGGTGCGCCTGAGGGCTTACGAGCAGTACTTC	CASSYGVRLRAYEQYF